This TCR beta chain emerged from a study of CD4 T cells in relation to SARS-CoV-2 and coronaviruses. Study-level information: Patient ages ranged from about 21 to 72, median 38. A couple of subjects were Hispanic; patients were about eight males and a few females. Crossreactive spike epitopes shared across donors were mapped to their HLA restriction. Study-wide results and caveats: Compared with monoreactive clones, crossreactive clones showed significantly weaker SARS-CoV-2 expansion.

Comment on this clone: No antigen is known for it.

Germline CDR1 SGHRS, CDR2 YFSETQ. The trim removed 1 base at V and 8 bases at J, leaving 6 bases unmatched. The CDR3 loop spans 16 amino acids. TCRdb keeps only in-frame clones here, not all; method: immunoSEQ multiplex PCR. The repertoire consists of tens of thousands of clones, with 75% to 90% occurring once and the leading ten covering about 3%. Sequencing was performed on memory CD4+ T cells from PBMCs. The chain combines TRBV5-1 with TRBJ2-1, with TRBD2 identical over 13 bases. The receptor was derived from an adult with COVID-19. Written as DNA, the CDR3 is TGCGCCAGCAGCTTGACTAGCGGGGGGGGGTACGATGAGCAGTTCTTC. This gives the protein CASSLTSGGGYDEQFF.